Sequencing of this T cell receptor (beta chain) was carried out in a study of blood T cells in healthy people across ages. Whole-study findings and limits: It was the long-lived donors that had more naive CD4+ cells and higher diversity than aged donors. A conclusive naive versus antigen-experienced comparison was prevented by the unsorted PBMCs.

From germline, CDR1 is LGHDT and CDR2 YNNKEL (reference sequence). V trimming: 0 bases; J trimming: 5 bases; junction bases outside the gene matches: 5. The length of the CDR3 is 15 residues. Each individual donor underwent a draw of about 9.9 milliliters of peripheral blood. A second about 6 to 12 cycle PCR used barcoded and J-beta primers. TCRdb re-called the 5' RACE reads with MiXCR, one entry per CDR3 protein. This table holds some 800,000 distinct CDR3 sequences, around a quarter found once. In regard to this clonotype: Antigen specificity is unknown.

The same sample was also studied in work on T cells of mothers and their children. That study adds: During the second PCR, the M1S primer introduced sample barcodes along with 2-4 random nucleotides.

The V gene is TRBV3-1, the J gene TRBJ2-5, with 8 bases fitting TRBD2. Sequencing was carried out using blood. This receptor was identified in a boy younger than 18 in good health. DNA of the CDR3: TGTGCCAGCAGCCAAGAGCCTATAGCGGGGGAGACCCAGTACTTC. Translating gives CASSQEPIAGETQYF.